One T cell receptor beta chain is described in this entry. The sample comes from a study of blood T cell repertoires in COVID-19. Study information: The United States, Italy and Spain provided the acute and convalescent COVID-19 samples. In each case, the material was cDNA or gDNA derived from T cells, B-cell-depleted T cells, or PBMCs.

How the authors handled the data: Using reference gene primer amplification, nucleated cell counts were estimated. The protocol was immunoSEQ multiplex PCR, while the TCRdb copy is restricted to in-frame clones and leaves out a portion. V and J calls and clone size are as listed in that table; D and trimming were resolved from the DNA. This sample has some 250,000 clones; 85% to 90% occur once, and the top ten carry 0.99%. Per the germline V gene, CDR1 is KGHDR and CDR2 is SFDVKD. CDR3 length equals 14 residues. V was cut by 4 bases and J by 5 bases, with 13 bases left in between. Sequenced sample: peripheral blood. The receptor was isolated from a woman between 40 and 55 years old who had recovered from COVID-19. The chain employs TRBV24-1 and TRBJ1-2, with D possibly TRBD1 on 6 matching bases. This CDR3 reads CATSEGGGSYGYTF. DNA of the CDR3: TGTGCCACCAGTGAGGGGGGGGGCAGTTATGGCTACACCTTC.